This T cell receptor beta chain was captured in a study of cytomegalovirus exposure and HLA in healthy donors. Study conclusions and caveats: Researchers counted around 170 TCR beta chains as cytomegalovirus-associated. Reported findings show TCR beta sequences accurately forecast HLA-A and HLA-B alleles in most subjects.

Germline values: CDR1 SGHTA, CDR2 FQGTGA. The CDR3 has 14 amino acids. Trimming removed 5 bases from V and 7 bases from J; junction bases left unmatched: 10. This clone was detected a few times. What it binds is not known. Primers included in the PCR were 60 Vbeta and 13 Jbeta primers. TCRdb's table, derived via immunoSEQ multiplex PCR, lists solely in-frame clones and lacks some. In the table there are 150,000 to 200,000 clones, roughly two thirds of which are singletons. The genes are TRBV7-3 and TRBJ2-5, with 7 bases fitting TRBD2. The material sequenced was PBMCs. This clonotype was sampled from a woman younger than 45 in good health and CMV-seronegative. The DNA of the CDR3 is TGTGCCAGCAGCCCCGGGACTAAAAAAGTGACCCAGTACTTC. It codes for CASSPGTKKVTQYF.